This is a list of T cell receptor beta chains from one sample in a study of blood T cell repertoires in COVID-19. Measured with immunoSEQ multiplex PCR; TCRdb has only the in-frame clones, and not every one. Of 300,000 to 400,000 clones detected, approximately 87% appear once; the ten largest clones hold more than 5%. Sequenced sample: peripheral blood. These receptors came from a woman in her forties or fifties with COVID-19, enrolled during active disease. Each CDR3 is given with its conserved first and last residue. The D gene is left open where the match is weak. The listing skips clone size in some rows; elsewhere it reads once, few, many or a size class.

J: TRBJ2-2; D: TRBD1; size: -; V: TRBV20-1; DNA: TGCAGTGCTAGTCGACAGGGGGCGAACACCGGGGAGCTGTTTTTT; CDR3: CSASRQGANTGELFF
J: TRBJ2-1; D: -; size: -; V: TRBV18; DNA: TGTGCCAGCTCACCTGGGGCAGGAGAGTACAATGAGCAGTTCTTC; CDR3: CASSPGAGEYNEQFF
J: TRBJ2-3; D: TRBD2; size: once; V: TRBV7-9; DNA: TGTGCCAGCAGCAAATTCGGGACTAGTCAAGATACGCAGTATTTT; CDR3: CASSKFGTSQDTQYF
J: TRBJ2-7; D: -; size: -; V: TRBV5-8; DNA: TGTGCCAGCAGCTTGGAGGGACTGTCCTACGAGCAGTACTTC; CDR3: CASSLEGLSYEQYF
J: TRBJ2-1; D: -; size: -; V: TRBV7-6; DNA: TGTGCCAGCAGCGTCGGGGTGAGGGGGGAGCAGTTCTTC; CDR3: CASSVGVRGEQFF
J: TRBJ2-6; D: -; size: -; V: TRBV2; DNA: TGTGCCAGCAGTAACGGGAACTCTGGGGCCAACGTCCTGACTTTC; CDR3: CASSNGNSGANVLTF
J: TRBJ2-2; D: -; size: -; V: TRBV9; DNA: TGTGCCAGCACGCGAGCGGGTCCTTCCTTCACCGGGGAGCTGTTTTTT; CDR3: CASTRAGPSFTGELFF
J: TRBJ2-7; D: -; size: few; V: TRBV6-5; DNA: TGTGCCAGCAGTAATCCACAAAGCTACGAGCAGTACTTC; CDR3: CASSNPQSYEQYF
J: TRBJ2-1; D: TRBD2; size: -; V: TRBV7-2; DNA: TGTGCCAGCAGCCACCAGGGCCCGGGGGGATACAATGAGCAGTTCTTC; CDR3: CASSHQGPGGYNEQFF
J: TRBJ2-2; D: TRBD2; size: few; V: TRBV7-3; DNA: TGTGCCAGCAGCTTATGGGGGACTAGCACATCGAACACCGGGGAGCTGTTTTTT; CDR3: CASSLWGTSTSNTGELFF
J: TRBJ2-2; D: -; size: -; V: TRBV24-1; DNA: TGTGCCACCAGTGACTTCGGACAGATTAACACCGGGGAGCTGTTTTTT; CDR3: CATSDFGQINTGELFF
J: TRBJ1-6; D: -; size: -; V: TRBV6-5; DNA: TGTGCCAGCCGGGTTTCCAATTCACCCCTCCACTTT; CDR3: CASRVSNSPLHF
J: TRBJ1-1; D: -; size: -; V: TRBV6-5; DNA: TGTGCCAGCAGTTACACAGGGATCACTGAAGCTTTCTTT; CDR3: CASSYTGITEAFF
J: TRBJ1-1; D: TRBD1; size: -; V: TRBV6-5; DNA: TGTGCCAGCAGTCCTGACAGGGTCGGGACTGAAGCTTTCTTT; CDR3: CASSPDRVGTEAFF
J: TRBJ1-1; D: -; size: -; V: TRBV27; DNA: TGTGCCAGCAGTTTATCTCCCTCGGGGGGGACTGAAGCTTTCTTT; CDR3: CASSLSPSGGTEAFF
J: TRBJ1-1; D: TRBD1; size: -; V: TRBV30; DNA: TGTGCCTGGAGCTGGGACAGTATGAACACTGAAGCTTTCTTT; CDR3: CAWSWDSMNTEAFF
J: TRBJ2-6; D: TRBD2; size: -; V: TRBV15; DNA: TGTGCCACCAGCAGGGGAGGGTCCGGGGCCAACGTCCTGACTTTC; CDR3: CATSRGGSGANVLTF
J: TRBJ2-3; D: TRBD2; size: -; V: TRBV4-3; DNA: TGCGCCAGCAGCCAGGTCGAATCCCCGGGACTAGCGGGAGAAGATACGCAGTATTTT; CDR3: CASSQVESPGLAGEDTQYF
J: TRBJ2-1; D: -; size: -; V: TRBV27; DNA: TGTGCCAGCAATGCAGGCAGGGGCGAGTTCTTC; CDR3: CASNAGRGEFF
J: TRBJ2-7; D: -; size: -; V: TRBV5-4; DNA: TGTGCCAGCAGCGGGGGGGCCCTCTACGAGCAGTACTTC; CDR3: CASSGGALYEQYF
J: TRBJ1-1; D: TRBD1; size: -; V: TRBV9; DNA: TGTGCCAGCAGCGGGAAGCACGGGACAGGGCTTGGAGCTTTCTTT; CDR3: CASSGKHGTGLGAFF
J: TRBJ2-3; D: -; size: -; V: TRBV2; DNA: TGTGCCAGCAGTGGTCAGGGACTCACTAGCACAGATACGCAGTATTTT; CDR3: CASSGQGLTSTDTQYF
J: TRBJ2-1; D: TRBD2; size: -; V: TRBV11-2; DNA: TGTGCCAGCAGCTCCCCTGGCGGGGGTGCCTACAATGAGCAGTTCTTC; CDR3: CASSSPGGGAYNEQFF
J: TRBJ2-5; D: TRBD2; size: -; V: TRBV5-4; DNA: TGTGCCAGCAGCCGGAGGAGCGGGAGGGAGACCCAGTACTTC; CDR3: CASSRRSGRETQYF
J: TRBJ2-6; D: -; size: -; V: TRBV7-9; DNA: TGTGCCAGCAGCTTTTCGGGGAACTCTGGGGCCAACGTCCTGACTTTC; CDR3: CASSFSGNSGANVLTF
J: TRBJ1-1; D: -; size: -; V: TRBV5-4; DNA: TGTGCCAGCAGCTTGGGCATCCGGGGGAAGGAGACTGAAGCTTTCTTT; CDR3: CASSLGIRGKETEAFF
J: TRBJ1-3; D: -; size: once; V: TRBV5-1; DNA: TGCGCCAGCTCCGTAACAGGGCCTGGAAACACCATATATTTT; CDR3: CASSVTGPGNTIYF
J: TRBJ1-5; D: -; size: -; V: TRBV27; DNA: TGTGCCAGCACCATAAGTCGTCGGGGGAGTCAGCCCCAGCATTTT; CDR3: CASTISRRGSQPQHF
J: TRBJ2-7; D: -; size: -; V: TRBV13; DNA: TGTGCCAGCAGCTCGACAATGACAGAGTCGCAGTACTTC; CDR3: CASSSTMTESQYF
J: TRBJ2-1; D: TRBD2; size: -; V: TRBV29-1; DNA: TGCAGCGTTGAAGGTGTAGCGGGGCAAAACTACAATGAGCAGTTCTTC; CDR3: CSVEGVAGQNYNEQFF
J: TRBJ2-7; D: -; size: once; V: TRBV5-1; DNA: TGCGCCAGCAGCTTGGGAGGGAACTCCTACGAGCAGTACTTC; CDR3: CASSLGGNSYEQYF
J: TRBJ2-3; D: TRBD2; size: -; V: TRBV10-3; DNA: TGTGCCATCAGGTCCGGACTAGCGGGCAGCACAGATACGCAGTATTTT; CDR3: CAIRSGLAGSTDTQYF
J: TRBJ1-2; D: -; size: -; V: TRBV30; DNA: TGTGCCTGGATGCGGGGTCCTAATGGCTACACCTTC; CDR3: CAWMRGPNGYTF
J: TRBJ2-1; D: TRBD2; size: -; V: TRBV24-1; DNA: TGTGCCACCAGTGACGGACTAGCGGAGGTGAATGAGCAGTTCTTC; CDR3: CATSDGLAEVNEQFF
J: TRBJ2-3; D: -; size: -; V: TRBV2; DNA: TGTGCCAGCAGCGTAACCTCGGTGGCTAGCCGAGGCACAGATACGCAGTATTTT; CDR3: CASSVTSVASRGTDTQYF
J: TRBJ1-5; D: -; size: few; V: TRBV2; DNA: TGTGCCAGCAGGCCAACAGGGATGTCTCAGCCCCAGCATTTT; CDR3: CASRPTGMSQPQHF
J: TRBJ2-7; D: TRBD2; size: once; V: TRBV25-1; DNA: TGTGCCAGCAGTTTAGCGGGGAGCTCCTACGAGCAGTACTTC; CDR3: CASSLAGSSYEQYF
J: TRBJ2-7; D: -; size: -; V: TRBV3-1/TRBV3-2; DNA: TGTGCCAGCAGCCAAGTCCTGGGCGCCTACGAGCAGTACTTC; CDR3: CASSQVLGAYEQYF
J: TRBJ2-3; D: -; size: -; V: TRBV19; DNA: TGTGCCAGTAGTATATCCGGGAGCACAGATACGCAGTATTTT; CDR3: CASSISGSTDTQYF
J: TRBJ1-4; D: TRBD1; size: once; V: TRBV11-2; DNA: TGTGCCAGCAGCTTCGGGACAGGGAATGAAAAACTGTTTTTT; CDR3: CASSFGTGNEKLFF
J: TRBJ2-1; D: TRBD2; size: -; V: TRBV7-8; DNA: TGTGCCAGCAGCCAACAGAGACTAGCGGGAGGCCCTAATCTTGAGCAGTTCTTC; CDR3: CASSQQRLAGGPNLEQFF
J: TRBJ1-1; D: -; size: once; V: TRBV29-1; DNA: TGCAGCGTGGCCAGGGGGAACACTGAAGCTTTCTTT; CDR3: CSVARGNTEAFF
J: TRBJ2-2; D: TRBD2; size: -; V: TRBV11-2; DNA: TGTGCCAGCAGATTCTATAGCGGGAGAGACACCGGGGAGCTGTTTTTT; CDR3: CASRFYSGRDTGELFF
J: TRBJ2-2; D: -; size: -; V: TRBV4-2; DNA: TGTGCCAGCAGCCAAGAGGGGGGAGATTTGACCGGGGAGCTGTTTTTT; CDR3: CASSQEGGDLTGELFF
J: TRBJ2-3; D: -; size: -; V: TRBV7-2; DNA: TGTGCCAGCAGCTTGTTTGGGGGGTATAGCACAGATACGCAGTATTTT; CDR3: CASSLFGGYSTDTQYF
J: TRBJ2-7; D: -; size: -; V: TRBV25-1; DNA: TGTGCCAGCAGTGGCTTGGGGGGGGCGGCCTACGAGCAGTACTTC; CDR3: CASSGLGGAAYEQYF
J: TRBJ2-2; D: TRBD2; size: -; V: TRBV19; DNA: TGTGCCACGGGGGGACTAGTCTCCGGCGGGGAGCTGTTTTTT; CDR3: CATGGLVSGGELFF
J: TRBJ2-4; D: TRBD1; size: many; V: TRBV14; DNA: TGTGCCAGCAGCCCCACGGGGACAGCCCTAAAAAACATTCAGTACTTC; CDR3: CASSPTGTALKNIQYF
J: TRBJ2-5; D: -; size: -; V: TRBV27; DNA: TGTGCCAGCAGGAAGACGGAGGAAAGGCGTTTTCAGTACTTC; CDR3: CASRKTEERRFQYF